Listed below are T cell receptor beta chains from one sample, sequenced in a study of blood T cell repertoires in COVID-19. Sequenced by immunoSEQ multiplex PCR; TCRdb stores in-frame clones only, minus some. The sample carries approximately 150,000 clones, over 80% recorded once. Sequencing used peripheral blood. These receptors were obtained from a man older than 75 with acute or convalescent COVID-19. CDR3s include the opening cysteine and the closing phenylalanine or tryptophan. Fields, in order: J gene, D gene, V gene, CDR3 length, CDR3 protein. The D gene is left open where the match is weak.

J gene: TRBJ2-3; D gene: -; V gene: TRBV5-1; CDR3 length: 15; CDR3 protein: CASSLDPGVTDTQYF
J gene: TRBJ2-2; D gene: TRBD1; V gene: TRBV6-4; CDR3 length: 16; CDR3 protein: CASSVQGAKGTGELFF
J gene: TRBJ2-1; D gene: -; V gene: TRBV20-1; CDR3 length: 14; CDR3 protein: CSASDQGYSNEQFF
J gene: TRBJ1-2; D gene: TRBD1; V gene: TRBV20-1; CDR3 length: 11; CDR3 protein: CSAGTDYGYTF
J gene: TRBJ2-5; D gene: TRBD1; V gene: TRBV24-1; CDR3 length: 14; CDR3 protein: CATSPGQGTQTQYF
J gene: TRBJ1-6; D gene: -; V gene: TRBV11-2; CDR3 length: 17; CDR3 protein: CASSTTGQPVPDSPLHF
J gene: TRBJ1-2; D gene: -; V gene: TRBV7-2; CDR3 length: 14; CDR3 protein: CASSPGGARYGYTF
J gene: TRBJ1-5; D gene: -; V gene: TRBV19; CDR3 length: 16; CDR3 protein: CASSVAGTHHYQPQHF
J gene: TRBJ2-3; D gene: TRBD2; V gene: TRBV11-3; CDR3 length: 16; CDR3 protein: CASSLSGGLSTDTQYF
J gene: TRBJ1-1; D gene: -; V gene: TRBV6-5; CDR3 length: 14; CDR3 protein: CASSLGLPNTEAFF
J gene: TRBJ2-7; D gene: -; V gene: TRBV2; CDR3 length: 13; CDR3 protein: CASSERTGSEQYF
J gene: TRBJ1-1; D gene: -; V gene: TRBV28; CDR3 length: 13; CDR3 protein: CASSLRRGTEAFF
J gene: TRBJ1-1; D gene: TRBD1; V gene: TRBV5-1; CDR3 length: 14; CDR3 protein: CASSAQTGPTEAFF
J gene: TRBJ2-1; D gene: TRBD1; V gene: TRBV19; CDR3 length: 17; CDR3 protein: CASSISLGQGSDNEQFF
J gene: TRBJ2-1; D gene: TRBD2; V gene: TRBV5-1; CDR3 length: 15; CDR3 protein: CASSFSGTSYNEQFF
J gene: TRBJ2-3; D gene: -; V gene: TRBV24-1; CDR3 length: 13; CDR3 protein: CATSDPARDTQYF
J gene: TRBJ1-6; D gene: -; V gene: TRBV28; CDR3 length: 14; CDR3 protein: CASTWSTRNSPLHF
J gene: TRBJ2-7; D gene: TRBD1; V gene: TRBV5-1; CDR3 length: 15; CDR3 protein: CASSWTQGSGGEQYF
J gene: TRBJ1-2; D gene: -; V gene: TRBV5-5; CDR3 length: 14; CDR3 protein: CASSLGAQDYGYTF
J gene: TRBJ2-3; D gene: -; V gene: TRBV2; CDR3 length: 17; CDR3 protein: CASSAGGRVVGTDTQYF
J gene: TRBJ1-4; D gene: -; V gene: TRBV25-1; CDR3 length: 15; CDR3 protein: CASSETGRTNEKLFF
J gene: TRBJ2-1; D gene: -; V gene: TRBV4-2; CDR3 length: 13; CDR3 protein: CATPGLTYNEQFF
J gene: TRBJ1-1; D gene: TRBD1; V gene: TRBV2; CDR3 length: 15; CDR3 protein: CASSIGQGSVTEAFF
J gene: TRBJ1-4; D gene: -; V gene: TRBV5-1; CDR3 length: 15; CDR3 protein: CASSGGARRDEKLFF
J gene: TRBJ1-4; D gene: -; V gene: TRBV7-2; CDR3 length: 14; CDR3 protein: CASSLNSPNEKLFF
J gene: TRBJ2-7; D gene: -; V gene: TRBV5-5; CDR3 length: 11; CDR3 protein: CASSQIYEQYF
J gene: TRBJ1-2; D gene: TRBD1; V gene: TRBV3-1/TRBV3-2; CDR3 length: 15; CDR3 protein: CASSPTTGGVYGYTF
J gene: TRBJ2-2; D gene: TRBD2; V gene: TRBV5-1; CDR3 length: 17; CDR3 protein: CASSLRASGSFSGELFF
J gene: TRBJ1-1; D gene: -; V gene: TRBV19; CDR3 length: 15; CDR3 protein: CASRDSPISWTEAFF
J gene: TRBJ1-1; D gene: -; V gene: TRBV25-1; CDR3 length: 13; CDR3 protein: CASRQGMNTEAFF
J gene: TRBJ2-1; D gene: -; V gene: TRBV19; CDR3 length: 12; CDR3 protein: CASSIGGNEQFF
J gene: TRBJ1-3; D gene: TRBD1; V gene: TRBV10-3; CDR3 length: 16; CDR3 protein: CAISEGTGHSGNTIYF
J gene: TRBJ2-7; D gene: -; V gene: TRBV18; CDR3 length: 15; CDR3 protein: CASSPTGTPNYEQYF
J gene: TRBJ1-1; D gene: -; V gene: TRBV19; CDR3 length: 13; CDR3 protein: CASSIRRATEAFF
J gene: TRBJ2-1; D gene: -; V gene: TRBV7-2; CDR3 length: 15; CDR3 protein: CASSLNRAAYNEQFF
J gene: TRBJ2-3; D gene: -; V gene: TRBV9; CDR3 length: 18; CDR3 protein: CASSVEGLAPDRTDTQYF
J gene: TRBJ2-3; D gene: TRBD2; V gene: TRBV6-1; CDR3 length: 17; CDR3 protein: CASSEGSGGAHGDTQYF
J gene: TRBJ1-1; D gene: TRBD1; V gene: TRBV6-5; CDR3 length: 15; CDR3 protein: CASSYSRTGITEAFF
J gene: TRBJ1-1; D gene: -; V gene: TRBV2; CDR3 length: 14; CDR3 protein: CASGRGGLNTEAFF
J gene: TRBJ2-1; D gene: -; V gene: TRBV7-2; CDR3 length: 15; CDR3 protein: CASSLAGGPVNEQFF
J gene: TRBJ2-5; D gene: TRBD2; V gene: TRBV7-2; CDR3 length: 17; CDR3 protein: CASRYRITSGTQETQYF
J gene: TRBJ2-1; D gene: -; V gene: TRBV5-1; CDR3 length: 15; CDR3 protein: CASSTAGGPYNEQFF
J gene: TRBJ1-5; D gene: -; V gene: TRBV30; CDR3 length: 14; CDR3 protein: CAWSISGVVQPQHF
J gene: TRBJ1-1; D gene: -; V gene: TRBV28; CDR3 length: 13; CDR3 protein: CASSRQMNTEAFF
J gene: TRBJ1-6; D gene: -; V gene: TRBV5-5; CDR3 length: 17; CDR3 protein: CASSFKALSSYNSPLHF
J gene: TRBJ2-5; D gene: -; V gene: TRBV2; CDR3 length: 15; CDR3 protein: CASSGQRFSQETQYF
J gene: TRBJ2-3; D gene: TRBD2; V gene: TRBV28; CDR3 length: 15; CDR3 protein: CASSHSGVGTDTQYF
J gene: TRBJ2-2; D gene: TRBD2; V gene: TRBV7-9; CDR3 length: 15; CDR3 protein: CASSLLTSGAGELFF
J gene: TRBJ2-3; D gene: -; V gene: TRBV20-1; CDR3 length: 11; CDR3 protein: CSEGGLDTQYF
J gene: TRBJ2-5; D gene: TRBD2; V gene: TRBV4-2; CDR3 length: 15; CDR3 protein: CASSLTSGNAETQYF
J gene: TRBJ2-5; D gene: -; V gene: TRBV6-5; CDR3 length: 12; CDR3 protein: CASSYGGETQYF
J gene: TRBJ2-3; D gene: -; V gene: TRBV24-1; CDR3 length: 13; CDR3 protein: CATRSGSTDTQYF
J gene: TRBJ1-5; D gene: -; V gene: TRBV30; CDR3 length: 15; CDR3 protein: CAWSSGNPIGQPQHF